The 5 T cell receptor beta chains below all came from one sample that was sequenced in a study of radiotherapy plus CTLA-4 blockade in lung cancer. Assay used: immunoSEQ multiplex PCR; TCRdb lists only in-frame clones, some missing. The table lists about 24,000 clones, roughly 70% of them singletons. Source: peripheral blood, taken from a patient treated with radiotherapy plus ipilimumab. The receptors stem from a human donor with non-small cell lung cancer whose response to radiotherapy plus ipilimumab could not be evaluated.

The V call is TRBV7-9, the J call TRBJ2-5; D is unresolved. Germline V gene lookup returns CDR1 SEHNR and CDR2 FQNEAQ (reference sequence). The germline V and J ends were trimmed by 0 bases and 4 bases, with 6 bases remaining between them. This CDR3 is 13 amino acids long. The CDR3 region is CASSLARRETQYF. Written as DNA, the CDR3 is TGTGCCAGCAGCTTAGCGCGGCGAGAGACCCAGTACTTC.

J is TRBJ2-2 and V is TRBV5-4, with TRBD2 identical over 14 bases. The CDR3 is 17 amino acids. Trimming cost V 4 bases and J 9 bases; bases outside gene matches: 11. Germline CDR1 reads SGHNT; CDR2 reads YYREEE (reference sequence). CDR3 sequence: CASSLPGTSGSNRELFF. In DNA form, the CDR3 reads TGTGCCAGCAGCCTACCCGGGACTAGCGGGAGTAATCGGGAGCTGTTTTTT. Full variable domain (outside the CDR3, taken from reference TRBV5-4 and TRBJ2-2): ETGVTQSPTHLIKTRGQQVTLRCSSQSGHNTVSWYQQALGQGPQFIFQYYREEENGRGNFPPRFSGLQFPNYSSELNVNALELDDSALYLCASSLPGTSGSNRELFFGEGSRLTVL.

CDR3 sequence: CASSGYRDSNYGYTF. Written as DNA, the CDR3 is TGTGCCAGCAGTGGATACCGGGACAGCAACTATGGCTACACCTTC. V usage is TRBV25-1 and J usage is TRBJ1-2; the match to TRBD1 covers 7 bases. Losses at the gene ends were 4 bases for V and 2 bases for J; bases not matched to a gene: 7. CDR1 and CDR2 (germline): MGHDK, SYGVNS. This CDR3 is built from 15 residues.

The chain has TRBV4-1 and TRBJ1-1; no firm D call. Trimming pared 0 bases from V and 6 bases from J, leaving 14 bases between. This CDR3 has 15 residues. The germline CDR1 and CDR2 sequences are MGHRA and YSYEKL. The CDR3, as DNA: TGCGCCAGCAGCCAAGATGCGAGGTATGGCGCTGAAGCTTTCTTT. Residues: CASSQDARYGAEAFF.

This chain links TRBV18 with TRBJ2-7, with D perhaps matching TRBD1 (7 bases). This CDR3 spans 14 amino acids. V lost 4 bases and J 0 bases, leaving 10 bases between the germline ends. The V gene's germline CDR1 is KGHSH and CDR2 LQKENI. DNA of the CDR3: TGTGCCAGCTCACGGGGGGACAGCTCCTACGAGCAGTACTTC. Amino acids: CASSRGDSSYEQYF.